Listed here are 18 T cell receptor beta chains from one sample, sequenced in a study of cytomegalovirus exposure and HLA in healthy donors. PCR primers comprised 60 Vbeta and 13 Jbeta primers. Some clones are missing from TCRdb's copy, which holds only in-frame ones; the method was immunoSEQ multiplex PCR. The sample includes 50,000 to 70,000 clones, approximately 80% of them seen just once. The sequenced sample consisted of PBMCs. The receptors were sampled from a girl aged 10 to 17 in good health and CMV-seropositive.

The chain employs TRBV30 and TRBJ2-2; no clear D. The CDR3 loop spans 13 amino acids. The V gene's germline CDR1 is GTSNPN and CDR2 SVGIG (reference sequence). V lost 0 bases to trimming and J lost 9 bases, with 11 bases between them. This CDR3 is CAWSVGVTRELFF. CDR3 DNA sequence: TGTGCCTGGAGTGTTGGAGTTACTAGGGAGCTGTTTTTT. Together with reference TRBV30 and TRBJ2-2, the CDR3 gives the full variable domain: SQTIHQWPATLVQPVGSPLSLECTVEGTSNPNLYWYRQAAGRGLQLLFYSVGIGQISSEVPQNLSASRPQDRQFILSSKKLLLSDSGFYLCAWSVGVTRELFFGEGSRLTVL.

This chain joins TRBV5-4 and TRBJ2-7; possibly TRBD2 for D (5 bases). Per the germline V gene, CDR1 is SGHNT and CDR2 is YYREEE (reference sequence). Between the trimmed V and J ends, which lost 0 bases and 3 bases, there was a span of 10 bases. The CDR3 consists of 14 residues. In nucleotides, the CDR3 is TGTGCCAGCAGCTTGGCGACCGGGATCTACGAGCAGTACTTC. As protein: CASSLATGIYEQYF.

This clone has a handful of counts. The chain recombines TRBV7-8 with TRBJ1-5; maybe TRBD1 (5 bases). The germline V gene has CDR1 SGHVS and CDR2 FQNEAQ. The V end lost 4 bases, the J end lost 0 bases, and 7 bases lay between the germline ends. The CDR3 runs 14 residues. In nucleotides, the CDR3 is TGTGCCAGCAGCTGGGGGGTTAGCAATCAGCCCCAGCATTTT. Its protein product is CASSWGVSNQPQHF.

The V and J genes are TRBV5-8 and TRBJ2-1, with 8 bases matching TRBD1. Germline V lookup: CDR1 SGHTS, CDR2 YDEGEE. The CDR3 extends over 14 amino acids. V lost 2 bases, J lost 3 bases, and 1 base stayed unmatched. CDR3 residues: CASSFTGGYNEQFF. As DNA, the CDR3 is TGTGCCAGCAGCTTCACAGGGGGCTACAATGAGCAGTTCTTC.

The J gene is TRBJ2-3, the V gene TRBV6-5, with D possibly being TRBD1 (5 bases). CDR1 and CDR2 (germline): MNHEY, SVGAGI. The CDR3 length is 14 residues. V was pared by 6 bases and J by 1 base, with 11 bases between. The CDR3 DNA is TGTGCCAGCAGCCGTACCAGGGGCACAGATACGCAGTATTTT. Protein: CASSRTRGTDTQYF.

This chain uses TRBV28 with TRBJ2-1; 10 positions agree with TRBD2. Germline CDR1 and CDR2: MDHEN and SYDVKM. J gave up 0 bases and V 5 bases, and 4 bases lay outside the gene matches. CDR3 length: 16 amino acids. The CDR3: CASSPLAGGSYNEQFF. CDR3 nucleotide sequence: TGTGCCAGCAGTCCATTAGCGGGAGGCTCCTACAATGAGCAGTTCTTC.

The chain combines TRBV29-1 with TRBJ2-7; a weak D match, TRBD1 (6 bases). Trimming stripped 6 bases from V and 0 bases from J, with 9 bases between. The CDR3 has 12 amino acids. Germline-derived CDR1 and CDR2 are SQVTM and ANQGSEA. The CDR3 coding sequence is TGCAGCGTACAGGGTGACTCCTACGAGCAGTACTTC. Translation: CSVQGDSYEQYF.

This sequence joins TRBV30 and TRBJ1-6; 8 nucleotides align to TRBD1. Trimming at V came to 1 base and at J to 4 bases, leaving 6 bases not matched to a gene. The CDR3 runs to 16 residues. Germline CDR1 is GTSNPN and CDR2 is SVGIG (reference sequence). The CDR3 protein is CAWSEQGAQYNSPLHF. CDR3 bases: TGTGCCTGGAGTGAGCAGGGGGCGCAGTATAATTCACCCCTCCACTTT.

V usage is TRBV9 and J usage is TRBJ2-1; 11 bases line up with TRBD2. From germline, CDR1 is SGDLS and CDR2 YYNGEE. The V and J ends lost 1 base and 8 bases, in that order; junction bases with no gene match: 5. This CDR3 has 15 residues. The CDR3 here is CASSVLAGGPDEQFF. CDR3 bases: TGTGCCAGCAGCGTATTAGCGGGAGGGCCTGATGAGCAGTTCTTC.

The J gene is TRBJ1-1, the V gene TRBV27; 7 bases are a match to TRBD1. CDR3 length equals 14 residues. V was pared by 7 bases and J by 0 bases, with 5 bases of the junction left unmatched. Germline V gives CDR1 MNHEY, CDR2 SMNVEV (reference sequence). The CDR3 region is CASTAQGMNTEAFF. The CDR3 nucleotides are TGTGCCAGCACCGCACAGGGGATGAACACTGAAGCTTTCTTT.

The chain couples TRBV18 to TRBJ2-5, with 10 bases identical to TRBD1. The CDR3 runs to 14 residues. The junction had 3 bases not matched to a gene; V was cut back by 4 bases and J by 4 bases. Germline CDR1 is KGHSH and CDR2 is LQKENI. In nucleotides, the CDR3 is TGTGCCAGCTCACGGGACAGGGGTTCAGAGACCCAGTACTTC. Protein product: CASSRDRGSETQYF.

The chain couples TRBV2 to TRBJ2-7, with D maybe TRBD2 (5 bases). The CDR3 sequence is 13 residues long. V shed 5 bases and J shed 3 bases, with 11 bases lying between them. Germline V gene sequence: CDR1 SNHLY, CDR2 FYNNEI. The CDR3, as DNA: TGTGCCAGCAGTAGAGAGGGCATCTACGAGCAGTACTTC. It translates to CASSREGIYEQYF. Supplemented by reference TRBV2 and TRBJ2-7, the full variable domain reads EPEVTQTPSHQVTQMGQEVILRCVPISNHLYFYWYRQILGQKVEFLVSFYNNEISEKSEIFDDQFSVERPDGSNFTLKIRSTKLEDSAMYFCASSREGIYEQYFGPGTRLTVT.

The genes are TRBV6-5 and TRBJ2-7; a weak D match, TRBD1 (6 bases). This CDR3 spans 14 amino acids. Germline assignment: CDR1 MNHEY and CDR2 SVGAGI. The V end was cut by 7 bases, the J end by 0 bases, with 13 bases between. CDR3 DNA sequence: TGTGCCAGCATGGGGGCCTATCCCTCCTACGAGCAGTACTTC. Amino acids: CASMGAYPSYEQYF.

The chain employs TRBV29-1 and TRBJ2-7; 8 bases agree with TRBD2. V shed 6 bases, J shed 1 base, and the junction held 5 bases outside the gene matches. CDR1 is SQVTM and CDR2 is ANQGSEA in the germline V gene. The CDR3 totals 13 residues. The CDR3 spells CSVAIAGSYEQYF. DNA of the CDR3: TGCAGCGTCGCAATAGCGGGATCCTACGAGCAGTACTTC.

This clone came up once. This sequence joins TRBV28 and TRBJ1-5; no clear D. This CDR3 has 16 residues. The ends were cut back, 2 bases at V and 3 bases at J, with 14 bases in the middle. CDR1 MDHEN and CDR2 SYDVKM come from the germline V gene. The CDR3 nucleotides read TGTGCCAGCAGTTTAGCAGCCGCGGGGATCAATCAGCCCCAGCATTTT. As protein: CASSLAAAGINQPQHF.

J is TRBJ1-3 and V is TRBV7-7; D not resolved. This CDR3 is built from 14 residues. Germline assignment: CDR1 SSHAT and CDR2 FNYEAQ (reference sequence). V shed 5 bases and J shed 8 bases, with 16 bases lying between them. The CDR3 here is CASSQFRGADTIYF. The CDR3, as DNA: TGTGCCAGCAGCCAGTTTCGGGGAGCGGACACCATATATTTT.

The chain carries TRBV7-9 and TRBJ1-2; D is unresolved. This CDR3 spans 13 amino acids. The V end was cut by 5 bases, the J end by 8 bases, with 15 bases between. CDR1 is SEHNR and CDR2 is FQNEAQ in the germline V gene (reference sequence). This chain's CDR3 is CASSPNPAGGYTF. The DNA for the CDR3 is TGTGCCAGCAGCCCGAACCCGGCAGGCGGCTACACCTTC.

V usage is TRBV11-2 and J usage is TRBJ2-7; 8 bases align to TRBD1. V lost 5 bases, J lost 2 bases, and 5 bases stayed unmatched. The CDR3 runs 14 residues. CDR1 and CDR2 (germline): SGHAT, FQNNGV. The CDR3 loop reads CASSPPGQAYEQYF. DNA for the CDR3: TGTGCCAGCAGCCCGCCGGGACAGGCCTACGAGCAGTACTTC.